Presented here are 20 T cell receptor beta chains from one specimen sequenced in a study of cytomegalovirus exposure and HLA in healthy donors (dated by TCRdb to the late 2010s). The library was made by the immunoSEQ multiplex PCR assay. For the multiplex PCR, a mixture combining 60 forward primers for TCR Vbeta segments and 13 reverse primers for TCR Jbeta segments was used. TCRdb took over this immuneACCESS table, retaining in-frame rearrangements with V and J assigned. Such tables are incomplete; in checked studies, under half of the missing clones stem from an unresolved V gene, and the remainder is unexplained. For this sample there are 130,000 to 150,000 clones; just under 85% appear just once. The biggest ten clones account for around 3.9% of the sample. What was sequenced was PBMCs. Source of these receptors: a man in his forties in good health and CMV-seropositive.

CDR3 protein: CASSLRGSGVYEQYF. For the CDR3, the DNA is TGTGCCAGCAGCCTACGCGGAAGCGGGGTCTACGAGCAGTACTTC. The chain has TRBV11-3 and TRBJ2-7; 7 bases map to TRBD2. This CDR3 is built from 15 residues. V lost 5 bases, J lost 3 bases, and 10 bases stayed unmatched. CDR1 is SGHNT, CDR2 YENEEA, per germline.

This clone was recorded a few times. The chain combines TRBV15 with TRBJ2-5, with D possibly matching TRBD1 (6 bases). Looked up from germline, CDR1 is LNHNV and CDR2 is YYDKDF (reference sequence). The CDR3 length is 13 residues. V was shortened by 4 bases and J by 5 bases, with 11 bases between the two germline ends. In DNA form, the CDR3 reads TGTGCCACCAGCAACAGGGTCTCGGAGACCCAGTACTTC. Amino acids: CATSNRVSETQYF.

This clone has only a few counts. This sample also contains other DNA sequences that code for the same CDR3. The V gene is TRBV5-1, the J gene TRBJ2-7; 8 bases fit TRBD2. The junction had 0 bases not matched to a gene; V was cut back by 1 base and J by 0 bases. The CDR3 extends over 14 amino acids. Looked up from germline, CDR1 is SGHRS and CDR2 is YFSETQ. CDR3 region: CASSLTSGSYEQYF. The CDR3 DNA is TGCGCCAGCAGCTTGACTAGCGGCTCCTACGAGCAGTACTTC.

V gene TRBV11-3 combines with J gene TRBJ1-4; D call uncertain. Trimming cost V 8 bases and J 6 bases, with 10 bases left between them. This CDR3 region has 12 residues. Per the germline V gene, CDR1 is SGHNT and CDR2 is YENEEA. CDR3 region: CASGGNDEKLFF. In nucleotides, the CDR3 is TGTGCCAGCGGAGGGAACGATGAAAAACTGTTTTTT.

This clone has just one count. V gene TRBV19 combines with J gene TRBJ2-1, with a tentative D call TRBD2 (5 bases). Looked up from germline, CDR1 is LNHDA and CDR2 is SQIVND (reference sequence). This CDR3 has 14 residues. The V gene lost 0 bases and the J gene lost 11 bases, with 14 bases spanning the gap. In DNA, the CDR3 is TGTGCCAGTAGTATAGATTACCAGCGGTCTAAGCAGTTCTTC. Its protein product is CASSIDYQRSKQFF.

The DNA of the CDR3 is TGTGCCAGCAGTGAAAAAAGGGACAGTTGGGCAGATACGCAGTATTTT. This encodes CASSEKRDSWADTQYF. This chain joins TRBV6-1 and TRBJ2-3; 7 nucleotides agree with TRBD1. CDR1 and CDR2 from the germline V gene are MNHNS and SASEGT. The V and J ends lost 2 bases and 4 bases, in that order; junction bases with no gene match: 9. This CDR3 is built from 16 residues.

The CDR3 bases are TGTGCCAGCAGCCTCTTCGTTGATGATACTAGCGCCTTCCGCTACAATGAGCAGTTCTTC. It translates to CASSLFVDDTSAFRYNEQFF. V is TRBV4-2 and J is TRBJ2-1; 7 bases are a match to TRBD2. The V and J ends lost 4 bases and 3 bases, in that order; junction bases with no gene match: 21. Germline-derived CDR1 and CDR2 are LGHNA and YNFKEQ. CDR3 size: 20 residues.

The gene calls are TRBV7-2 and TRBJ2-7, with TRBD2 matching 7 bases. This CDR3 is built from 18 residues. Germline V gene data show CDR1 as SGHTA and CDR2 as FQGNSA. With 1 base clipped from V and 3 bases from J, the junction kept 15 bases outside the gene matches. The CDR3 DNA follows: TGTGCCAGCAGCTTAGGGGGAGGGGTCCGAGTTTCTAACTACGAGCAGTACTTC. It yields the protein CASSLGGGVRVSNYEQYF.

The table lists this clone with a count of one. The chain couples TRBV6-6 to TRBJ2-5, with 10 positions matching TRBD2. The J call is uncertain, as TRBJ2-7 better fits the DNA end. The V gene's germline CDR1 is MNHNY and CDR2 SVGAGI (reference sequence). This CDR3 has 15 amino acids. The CDR3 loop reads CASKTTSGTPYEQYF. CDR3 in DNA: TGTGCCAGCAAGACCACTAGCGGGACCCCCTACGAGCAGTACTTC.

This clone has more than one count but fewer than ten. This chain connects TRBV18 to TRBJ2-1, with no clear D. The CDR3 extends over 14 amino acids. With 3 bases removed from V and 6 bases from J, the gap between germline ends came to 12 bases. The germline V gene encodes CDR1 KGHSH and CDR2 LQKENI. The CDR3 DNA reads TGTGCCAGCTCACCGGTGATGAGTGGCAATGAGCAGTTCTTC. Its translation: CASSPVMSGNEQFF.

This clone was counted a few times. This chain links TRBV6-1 with TRBJ2-1; D gene unclear. V shed 6 bases and J shed 9 bases, with 12 bases lying between them. Germline CDR1 is MNHNS and CDR2 is SASEGT. The CDR3 has 12 amino acids. CDR3 DNA: TGTGCCAGCAGAATCCCCTCGGGTGAGCAGTTCTTC. Protein: CASRIPSGEQFF.

The rearrangement joins TRBV11-2 to TRBJ2-5; 9 nucleotides align to TRBD2. The V gene's germline CDR1 is SGHAT and CDR2 FQNNGV. The CDR3 has 16 amino acids. J was trimmed by 4 bases and V by 2 bases; bases with no gene match: 8. The CDR3 bases are TGTGCCAGCAGCTTACGGGAAGGGCGGGGGGGAGAGACCCAGTACTTC. Translation gives CASSLREGRGGETQYF.

For this clone: This sample also contains other DNA sequences that code for the same CDR3. The V call is TRBV28, the J call TRBJ2-5; possibly TRBD2 for D (5 bases). Trimming cost V 7 bases and J 7 bases, with 13 bases left between them. The CDR3 loop spans 12 amino acids. The germline gives CDR1 MDHEN, CDR2 SYDVKM. The CDR3 protein is CASTRLEGTQYF. The CDR3 DNA sequence: TGTGCCAGCACTCGATTAGAGGGGACCCAGTACTTC.

This clone has only one observation. The chain uses TRBV5-1 and TRBJ1-4; unclear D gene. The CDR3 consists of 14 residues. From germline, CDR1 is SGHRS and CDR2 YFSETQ. Trimming removed 0 bases at V and 3 bases at J, with 6 bases between. The CDR3 region is CASSLAVPNEKLFF. The CDR3 coding sequence is TGCGCCAGCAGCTTGGCGGTCCCTAATGAAAAACTGTTTTTT.

V usage is TRBV6-1 and J usage is TRBJ1-1; D unresolved. Germline values: CDR1 MNHNS, CDR2 SASEGT. This CDR3 has 13 residues. Trimming took 5 bases from V and 0 from J, leaving 7 bases between them. The CDR3: CASSRGLNTEAFF. The CDR3 DNA reads TGTGCCAGCAGTAGAGGGCTGAACACTGAAGCTTTCTTT.

J is TRBJ2-7 and V is TRBV10-3; 7 nucleotides line up with TRBD1. The V segment lost 0 bases and the J segment 5 bases; nucleotides outside the gene matches: 10. CDR3 length equals 16 residues. Looked up from germline, CDR1 is ENHRY and CDR2 is SYGVKD. Here the CDR3 DNA reads TGTGCCATCAGTGAGTCGACAGGGAACATACGAAACGAGCAGTACTTC. Translation gives CAISESTGNIRNEQYF.

This clone was found a few times. This chain uses TRBV4-3 with TRBJ1-2, with D uncertain. The ends were cut back, 0 bases at V and 3 bases at J, with 11 bases in the middle. Looked up from germline, CDR1 is LGHNA and CDR2 is YSLEER. This CDR3 region has 15 residues. The CDR3: CASSQDQRAYYGYTF. The CDR3 DNA reads as TGCGCCAGCAGCCAAGATCAGCGGGCGTACTATGGCTACACCTTC.

The chain combines TRBV2 with TRBJ2-6, with 7 bases aligning to TRBD1. Trimming at V came to 8 bases and at J to 4 bases, leaving 17 bases not matched to a gene. Germline V gene data show CDR1 as SNHLY and CDR2 as FYNNEI. The CDR3 is 18 amino acids. CDR3 nucleotides: TGTGCCAGCTGGGGCGCCGGGACAGCGCCGATCGGGGCCAACGTCCTGACTTTC. It specifies CASWGAGTAPIGANVLTF.

The chain joins TRBV30 to TRBJ1-2, with D perhaps matching TRBD1 (6 bases). The germline V gene encodes CDR1 GTSNPN and CDR2 SVGIG (reference sequence). The CDR3 totals 13 residues. Deletions cut 8 bases from V and 3 bases from J, with 16 bases between. CDR3 sequence reads: CAERGGTDYGYTF. CDR3 nucleotide sequence: TGTGCCGAGAGGGGGGGCACGGACTATGGCTACACCTTC.

The genes are TRBV7-6 and TRBJ2-2; D remains ambiguous. The CDR3 has 16 amino acids. Germline V CDR1 and CDR2: SGHVS, FNYEAQ. Trimming cost V 1 base and J 1 base, with 10 bases left between them. CDR3: CASSLERLENTGELFF. The CDR3, as DNA: TGTGCCAGCAGCTTAGAGAGACTTGAGAACACCGGGGAGCTGTTTTTT.